The sequence of this T cell receptor beta chain was determined in a study of cytomegalovirus exposure and HLA in healthy donors (dated by TCRdb to 2017 to 2019). Background for the entire study: An earlier analysis of some 600 of the donors reported around 280 Gb of sequence data and around 100 million unique TCR beta sequences obtained from about 179 million T cells. High-throughput TCR immunosequencing, statistical association of individual TCRs with disease status, and machine learning were combined to predict cytomegalovirus infection status. Of the approximately 400 genotyped donors, approximately 82% fell in the genetic ancestry cluster associated with self-reported Caucasian donors. Because of strong linkage in the cohort, five DR-DQ haplotypes were treated as single units for association and clustering. Rather than using new phenotypic data, the later analysis identified candidate immune exposures from TCR beta sequences and from how often those sequences occurred across donors. An early release that covered fewer than 800 HLA-typed donors contained approximately 300 gigabases of sequencing data and 65 million to 100 million unique TCR sequences. Among 398 genotyped donors of the cohort, an average of roughly 240,000 unique TCR beta nucleotide sequences were sequenced per donor, roughly a sixth of them non-productive. Typing coverage differed by locus: A, B, C, DRB1 and DQB1 were typed in roughly 629-630 donors, DQA1 in about 500, DPA1 in roughly 590, and DPB1 in 472. In a later genetic analysis, genome-wide SNP genotypes for about three fifths of the 666 donors were used, and that subset was treated as a discovery cohort. Both class I and class II loci were covered by HLA typing, at four-digit resolution. In addition to the first cohort of roughly 670 subjects, a separate validation cohort of 120 different subjects was used. Donor age, sex, ethnicity and CMV serostatus were compiled alongside the repertoire data. Using immunosequencing, the study profiled T cell repertoires from approximately 700 subjects and related those repertoires to cytomegalovirus serostatus. Every repertoire in the discovery cohort had been generated on one and the same sequencing platform. In an earlier analysis of roughly 580 of the donors, high-throughput TCR beta sequencing was used to judge whether each TCR beta V gene segment behaved as functional or pseudogenic. A later analysis re-examined previously published TCR beta repertoires from about 700 donors and added high-resolution HLA genotyping to investigate patterns of TCR occurrence. The study aimed to test whether signatures of past pathogen exposure could be identified by cataloging public T cell receptors.

Concerning this clone: Its antigen has not been determined. No much larger clone exists at a distance of one base, and base qualities are not known.

The cohort comprised hundreds of healthy bone marrow donors. At the time of sampling, all cohort members were nominally healthy, though unrecorded immune exposures were likely present. The donor was CMV seropositive and was included in the group of 250 to 300 seropositive cohort members. Each donor provided a peripheral blood sample, and peripheral blood mononuclear cells were used for TCR beta sequencing. The Qiagen DNeasy Blood Extraction Kit was used to extract genomic DNA from the blood cell samples. The library was prepared using the immunoSEQ multiplex PCR assay. The multiplex PCR relied on a mix of 60 forward primers for TCR Vbeta segments and 13 reverse primers for TCR Jbeta segments. The CDR3 region of rearranged TCR beta genes was amplified from genomic DNA by a multiplex PCR assay. Amplified TCR beta libraries were sequenced as 87-base-pair reads on the Illumina HiSeq System. The source study handled its data this way. A later analysis counted about 80 million unique TCR beta chains across the 666 repertoires, and roughly 10 million of these chains were shared by at least two donors. To remove PCR and sequencing errors, raw reads were error-corrected and collapsed into unique sequences using a nearest-neighbor algorithm that merged closely related sequences. Alignment of CDR3 sequences to IMGT reference sequences was used to assign V, D and J gene segments. For a sequence to be retained, at least a six-nucleotide match to both a V gene segment and a J gene segment was required. Rearrangements were classified as productive when the CDR3 lacked stop codons and remained in frame with V and J, and all other rearrangements were classified as non-productive. Following IMGT convention, CDR3 was defined as the stretch from the second conserved V-encoded cysteine to the conserved J-encoded phenylalanine. Sequences without an unambiguous match to a single V gene segment were excluded from the earlier analysis of a few hundred of the donors. In an earlier analysis of approximately 500 of the donors, a V segment was called functional when productive rearrangements were above 56.7%, and segregating when the standard deviation between donors exceeded 5%. A statistical classification framework was built to diagnose cytomegalovirus status from the catalog of TCR beta chain sequences. A later analysis assigned V and J genes by comparing TCR nucleotide sequences with IMGT/GENE-DB human TR gene sequences. A later analysis assigned CDR3 sequences and most-parsimonious VDJ recombination scenarios with the TCRdist pipeline. A later analysis defined each TCR beta chain by its CDR3 amino acid sequence plus V-gene family, and excluded reads lacking a unique V-gene family. In a later analysis, 500 to 700 highly shared, low-generation-probability nucleotide sequences were removed to address suspected cross-contamination and a sequencing artifact. A later analysis calculated a clonal expansion index for each public chain from normalized within-repertoire ranks of inferred template counts. Generation probabilities in a later analysis came from a VDJ recombination model fitted to out-of-frame rearrangements, and those results were checked against IGoR. Hypergeometric tests were used in a later analysis to score TCR-TCR, TCR-HLA and TCR-CMV co-occurrence, with a repertoire-size bias correction applied to the TCR pairs. To estimate false discovery rates, a later analysis permuted the HLA or CMV assignments 20 times. In a later analysis, co-occurring TCRs were grouped using DBSCAN, and TCRdist sequence similarity was added for clustering within HLA-allele-positive subsets. Repertoires with fewer than 30,000 or more than 120,000 public chains, plus five repertoires with anomalous nucleotide sharing, were excluded from co-occurrence clustering. TCRdb limited this immuneACCESS table to in-frame rearrangements with V and J called. A share of clones is missing; checked studies link under half to unresolved V genes, and the rest is unexplained. V and J calls plus clone size are reproduced from that table; the DNA served to infer D and trimming. For this sample there are about 120,000 clones; roughly 78% appear just once. The top ten constitute less than 4% of the sample.

General conclusions and limits of the study: The cohort was sequenced for TCR beta chains only, and without alpha or paired-chain data the features that could be detected were limited. An association between a missense DCLRE1C variant and V-gene and J-gene trimming of TCR beta chains was found in a later genetic analysis and replicated in an independent cohort. Most TCR sequences were observed very rarely across donors, whereas some public TCRs were present in many individuals. Three of the identified cytomegalovirus-associated TCR beta chains were confirmed in vitro to be specific for cytomegalovirus antigens. Broadly in line with IMGT annotations, most TCR beta V segments showed up in productive rearrangements about 87% or about 30% of the time in an earlier analysis of several hundred of the donors. For the cohort, immune exposure information was limited to CMV serostatus. A later analysis reported that several top co-occurrence clusters appeared linked to parvovirus B19, influenza, CMV and Epstein-Barr virus. According to a later genetic analysis, donors in an Asian-associated ancestry cluster had fewer N-insertions in productive TCRs than the approximately 700-donor mean. HLA typing was unavailable for some donors at each locus, so association tests used only the typed subset. A cluster of highly shared sequence variants was judged likely to represent a technical artifact of the sequencing pipeline. In a later analysis, TCR association rates were found to vary across HLA loci, with the most associated TCRs seen for DRB1 alleles and the fewest for HLA-C alleles. A further reported finding was that TCR beta sequences accurately predicted the HLA-A and HLA-B alleles for most subjects in the first cohort. Sequencing depth was assumed to be roughly uniform across donors in the presence/absence analyses, though that assumption may not hold. Correlated functional status among segregating V segments might be attributable to linkage disequilibrium, but an unknown experimental factor could not be ruled out. Because counts were too low, approximately 18 rarely observed V segments, including chromosome 9 orphons, were excluded from the earlier analysis of 587 of the donors. Specific HLA alleles were associated with about 17,000 TCR beta sequences at a false discovery rate of 0.05 in a later analysis. According to a later analysis, most CMV-associated TCR beta chains appeared to be HLA-restricted, and the HLA associations seemed to be driven largely by CMV exposure. In a later analysis, HLA-associated TCR beta chains showed more clonal expansion and lower generation probabilities than non-associated chains that were equally common. The classifier was reported to diagnose cytomegalovirus status with high specificity and sensitivity in both the original and validation cohorts. When HLA alleles, especially DR and DQ, strongly co-occurred, TCR associations were difficult to assign to individual alleles. A total of roughly 160 TCR beta chains were listed by the study as associated with cytomegalovirus. The authors suggested that the approach could potentially be extended to other disease states and immunological phenotypes.

The source of this sequence is a woman aged 25 to 39 in good health and CMV-seropositive. Material: PBMCs.

The CDR3 corresponds to CASSQVEGGSPLHF. The sequenced DNA: TGTGCCAGCAGCCAAGTGGAAGGGGGTTCACCCCTCCACTTT. Recombination joined TRBV4-2 with TRBJ1-6; TRBD1 is a possible D gene, resting on 6 matching bases. CDR1 and CDR2 were assigned from the germline V gene as LGHNA and YNFKEQ. The CDR3 measures 14 amino acids from cysteine to phenylalanine. Only CDR3 DNA is held: 42 bases, read in frame from base 1. V loses 1 base of germline sequence and J loses 9 bases, and the interval between the two ends is 10 bases.